A single sample is the source of the 13 T cell receptor beta chains below, sequenced in a study of blood T cell repertoires in COVID-19. Measured with immunoSEQ multiplex PCR; TCRdb has only the in-frame clones, and not every one. The data show approximately 150,000 clones, 88% seen once. Sequencing was carried out using peripheral blood. These receptors originate from a man between 50 and 59 years old who had recovered from COVID-19.

This chain's CDR3 is CASKRGGQGYYEQYF. DNA for the CDR3: TGCGCCAGCAAACGTGGAGGACAGGGCTACTACGAGCAGTACTTC. The V and J genes are TRBV5-1 and TRBJ2-7; 8 nucleotides line up with TRBD1. The CDR3 consists of 15 residues. Germline values: CDR1 SGHRS, CDR2 YFSETQ. V trimming: 6 bases; J trimming: 3 bases; junction bases outside the gene matches: 11.

CDR3 DNA sequence: TGTGCCTGGAGTAAAACAGGGGGCGCGGCAGATACGCAGTATTTT. Translation: CAWSKTGGAADTQYF. The chain carries TRBV30 and TRBJ2-3; 9 positions match TRBD1. Trimming took 2 bases from V and 4 from J; bases not matched to a gene: 7. Germline CDR1 GTSNPN, CDR2 SVGIG (reference sequence). CDR3 length: 15 amino acids.

The chain couples TRBV5-4 to TRBJ2-1; 8 bases map to TRBD1. The trim removed 2 bases at V and 5 bases at J, leaving 6 bases unmatched. The CDR3 contains 15 residues. CDR1 SGHNT and CDR2 YYREEE come from the germline V gene (reference sequence). CDR3 protein: CASSFEDRVDNEQFF. The DNA for the CDR3 is TGTGCCAGCAGCTTTGAGGACAGGGTGGACAATGAGCAGTTCTTC. The full variable domain, completed using reference TRBV5-4 and TRBJ2-1, is ETGVTQSPTHLIKTRGQQVTLRCSSQSGHNTVSWYQQALGQGPQFIFQYYREEENGRGNFPPRFSGLQFPNYSSELNVNALELDDSALYLCASSFEDRVDNEQFFGPGTRLTVL.

The CDR3 DNA reads TGTGCCAGCAGTGAAGAGCCAGCGGGAAGAACCGGGGAGCTGTTTTTT. Its translation: CASSEEPAGRTGELFF. This chain joins TRBV2 and TRBJ2-2; TRBD2 agrees at 7 bases. The ends lost 1 base at V and 5 bases at J; junction bases unmatched: 7. The CDR3 loop spans 16 amino acids. Germline values: CDR1 SNHLY, CDR2 FYNNEI.

The chain carries TRBV10-1 and TRBJ2-1; 11 bases are shared with TRBD2. This CDR3 has 16 amino acids. J was trimmed by 7 bases and V by 4 bases; bases with no gene match: 9. Germline lookup yields CDR1 WNHNN and CDR2 SYGVQD (reference sequence). CDR3 nucleotide sequence: TGCGCCAGCAGTGGGGGTTCCCTAGCGGGGGGAAATGAGCAGTTCTTC. As protein: CASSGGSLAGGNEQFF.

The V and J genes are TRBV30 and TRBJ1-5; 8 bases match TRBD1. From germline, CDR1 is GTSNPN and CDR2 SVGIG (reference sequence). J was trimmed by 2 bases and V by 5 bases; bases with no gene match: 8. The CDR3 covers 15 residues. The CDR3 reads CAWASTGVGNQPQHF. CDR3 DNA sequence: TGTGCCTGGGCCTCGACAGGGGTCGGCAATCAGCCCCAGCATTTT.

V usage is TRBV5-1 and J usage is TRBJ2-2, with TRBD2 matching over 7 bases. The V segment lost 3 bases and the J segment 0 bases; nucleotides outside the gene matches: 11. Germline CDR1 SGHRS, CDR2 YFSETQ. The CDR3 has 18 amino acids. CDR3 sequence: CASSWPHASGTNTGELFF. As DNA, the CDR3 is TGCGCCAGCAGCTGGCCCCATGCTAGCGGAACGAACACCGGGGAGCTGTTTTTT.

This clone was recorded only once. The chain couples TRBV20-1 to TRBJ1-2; no clear D. The CDR3 totals 10 residues. The germline V gene has CDR1 DFQATT and CDR2 SNEGSKA (reference sequence). The ends were cut back, 5 bases at V and 6 bases at J, with 7 bases in the middle. CDR3 sequence reads: CSAPRDGYTF. The CDR3 nucleotides read TGCAGTGCTCCTCGTGATGGCTACACCTTC.

The DNA for the CDR3 is TGTGCCAGCTCACTGGCAGGGGGAGATCAGCCCCAGCATTTT. Translating it yields CASSLAGGDQPQHF. This chain connects TRBV18 to TRBJ1-5; 7 bases agree with TRBD1. After removal of 4 bases from V and 5 bases from J, the junction contained 5 bases not matched to a gene. The CDR3 is made up of 14 amino acids. Germline lookup yields CDR1 KGHSH and CDR2 LQKENI. The complete variable domain, with remaining parts taken from reference TRBV18 and TRBJ1-5, reads NAGVMQNPRHLVRRRGQEARLRCSPMKGHSHVYWYRQLPEEGLKFMVYLQKENIIDESGMPKERFSAEFPKEGPSILRIQQVVRGDSAAYFCASSLAGGDQPQHFGDGTRLSIL.

V is TRBV30 and J is TRBJ2-3, with a possible D match to TRBD2 (5 bases). Germline values: CDR1 GTSNPN, CDR2 SVGIG (reference sequence). This CDR3 has 13 residues. Trimming pared 5 bases from V and 14 bases from J, leaving 23 bases between. CDR3 DNA: TGTGCCTGGCGGCGGGCTACGGATCCCAGGCCGTATTTT. As protein: CAWRRATDPRPYF.

This clone occurred a few times. The chain combines TRBV2 with TRBJ2-2, with D perhaps matching TRBD2 (5 bases). CDR1 is SNHLY and CDR2 is FYNNEI in the germline V gene. There are 14 residues in the CDR3. The V gene lost 5 bases and the J gene lost 6 bases, with 13 bases spanning the gap. The DNA of the CDR3 is TGTGCCAGCAGTCGCGGGTCTAACGCCGGGGAGCTGTTTTTT. Its translation is CASSRGSNAGELFF.

The genes are TRBV2 and TRBJ1-2; TRBD1 might be the D (5 bases). Germline values: CDR1 SNHLY, CDR2 FYNNEI. The V end lost 6 bases, the J end lost 0 bases, and 11 bases lay between the germline ends. This CDR3 spans 14 amino acids. The CDR3 DNA reads as TGTGCCAGCAGGGTACAGGCTTCTAACTATGGCTACACCTTC. Protein sequence: CASRVQASNYGYTF.

This clone has a handful of counts. J is TRBJ2-5 and V is TRBV7-3; 8 nucleotides align to TRBD2. The trim removed 5 bases at V and 1 base at J, leaving 3 bases unmatched. The CDR3 is 14 amino acids. CDR1 SGHTA and CDR2 FQGTGA come from the germline V gene. This chain's CDR3 is CASSPSGGQETQYF. Here the CDR3 DNA reads TGTGCCAGCAGCCCAAGCGGGGGCCAAGAGACCCAGTACTTC. The full variable domain, rest sourced from reference TRBV7-3 and TRBJ2-5, is GAGVSQTPSNKVTEKGKYVELRCDPISGHTALYWYRQSLGQGPEFLIYFQGTGAADDSGLPNDRFFAVRPEGSVSTLKIQRTERGDSAVYLCASSPSGGQETQYFGPGTRLLVL.